Listed here are 20 T cell receptor beta chains from one sample, sequenced in a study of T-cell memory formation after mild COVID-19. TCRdb ran MiXCR on the 5' RACE reads and lists one entry per CDR3 protein. The repertoire holds about 270,000 distinct CDR3 sequences, with roughly 16% as singletons. Input material: PBMCs or a T cell subset sorted from them (not recorded which). The receptors shown here come from a man younger than 30 who had mild COVID-19 (a few samples of this study predate the infection). Cell type and time point are not known.

Only a few counts were recorded for this clonotype. The genes are TRBV4-1 and TRBJ1-5; D is perhaps TRBD1 (5 bases). From germline, CDR1 is MGHRA and CDR2 YSYEKL. The CDR3 loop spans 15 amino acids. V lost 6 bases to trimming and J lost 2 bases, with 14 bases between them. CDR3 sequence: CASSYRPGGNQPQHF. The CDR3 nucleotides read TGCGCCAGCAGTTATCGACCGGGGGGCAATCAGCCCCAGCATTTT.

The V gene is TRBV4-2, the J gene TRBJ2-1; D might be TRBD1 or TRBD2, each matching 6 bases. The germline CDR1 and CDR2 sequences are LGHNA and YNFKEQ. V was trimmed by 1 base and J by 6 bases, leaving 16 bases between them. CDR3 length: 16 residues. The CDR3 loop reads CASSQAGAGPFNEQFF. The CDR3 DNA follows: TGTGCCAGCAGCCAAGCGGGGGCGGGACCCTTCAATGAGCAGTTCTTC.

V is TRBV7-2 and J is TRBJ1-2; D is unresolved. This CDR3 has 14 amino acids. Germline values: CDR1 SGHTA, CDR2 FQGNSA. V gave up 1 base and J gave up 1 base, with 7 bases separating them. CDR3 nucleotides: TGTGCCAGCAGCTTAGACCTACTTAACTATGGCTACACCTTC. It codes for CASSLDLLNYGYTF.

This clonotype was seen a few times. This rearrangement joins TRBV4-3 to TRBJ2-5; perhaps TRBD1 as D (7 bases). Trimming cost V 0 bases and J 5 bases, with 19 bases left between them. The CDR3 is made up of 17 amino acids. From germline, CDR1 is LGHNA and CDR2 YSLEER. CDR3 DNA: TGCGCCAGCAGCCAAGACCGGAGGGGGCCGGTAGGGGAGACCCAGTACTTC. Amino acids: CASSQDRRGPVGETQYF.

The chain has TRBV25-1 and TRBJ1-6, with TRBD1 matching 8 bases. This CDR3 has 15 residues. The V segment lost 10 bases and the J segment 0 bases; nucleotides outside the gene matches: 5. In germline, CDR1 is MGHDK, CDR2 SYGVNS. The CDR3 spells CATRTGSSYNSPLHF. The DNA of the CDR3 is TGTGCCACACGGACAGGGAGCTCCTATAATTCACCCCTCCACTTT.

This clonotype was found many times. This chain uses TRBV6-1 with TRBJ2-1; D gene ambiguous. Deletions cut 0 bases from V and 6 bases from J, with 6 bases between. Germline CDR1 is MNHNS and CDR2 is SASEGT. CDR3 length: 13 residues. The CDR3 region is CASSEAELNEQFF. In nucleotides, the CDR3 is TGTGCCAGCAGTGAAGCCGAACTCAATGAGCAGTTCTTC.

The rearrangement uses TRBV5-1 and TRBJ2-5, with a weak D call TRBD2 (6 bases). V lost 3 bases and J 2 bases, leaving 17 bases between the germline ends. This CDR3 has 16 amino acids. Germline values: CDR1 SGHRS, CDR2 YFSETQ. CDR3 nucleotide sequence: TGCGCCAGCAGCTGGGGGGACTTAACCACACAAGAGACCCAGTACTTC. It encodes CASSWGDLTTQETQYF.

This clonotype was recorded a few times. This chain uses TRBV20-1 with TRBJ2-7; D gene unclear. The CDR3 covers 13 residues. V shed 6 bases and J shed 1 base, with 13 bases lying between them. The germline V gene has CDR1 DFQATT and CDR2 SNEGSKA (reference sequence). CDR3 in amino acids: CSAQRGESYEQYV. CDR3 DNA sequence: TGCAGTGCCCAAAGAGGTGAATCCTACGAGCAGTACGTC.

Ten or more counts support this clonotype. The chain recombines TRBV6-1 with TRBJ2-2; no reliable D call. The CDR3 runs 14 residues. CDR1 and CDR2 from the germline V gene are MNHNS and SASEGT. Trimming pared 7 bases from V and 2 bases from J, leaving 11 bases between. CDR3 nucleotide sequence: TGTGCCAGCATCTCAGGCAGCAACACCGGGGAGCTGTTTTTT. Its protein is CASISGSNTGELFF.

This clonotype was seen only a few times. The chain combines TRBV7-2 with TRBJ2-1; the D is unclear. Deletions cut 5 bases from V and 11 bases from J, with 16 bases between. Per germline, CDR1 SGHTA and CDR2 FQGNSA. The CDR3 extends over 13 amino acids. The DNA for the CDR3 is TGTGCCAGCAGCCCCGCTAGGCAGGCAAAGCAGTTCTTC. Amino acids: CASSPARQAKQFF.

This clonotype was counted between two and nine times. CDR3 sequence (DNA): TGCGCCAGCAGCATAAAGGGGGGAGGCACAGATACGCAGTATTTT. As protein: CASSIKGGGTDTQYF. The chain recombines TRBV5-1 with TRBJ2-3; D tentatively fits TRBD1 or TRBD2 (6 bases each). This CDR3 is built from 15 residues. Trimming took off 4 bases at V and 1 base at J, with 13 bases between the two ends. Germline values: CDR1 SGHRS, CDR2 YFSETQ. Based on the CDR3 plus reference TRBV5-1 and TRBJ2-3, the full variable domain is KAGVTQTPRYLIKTRGQQVTLSCSPISGHRSVSWYQQTPGQGLQFLFEYFSETQRNKGNFPGRFSGRQFSNSRSEMNVSTLELGDSALYLCASSIKGGGTDTQYFGPGTRLTVL.

CDR3: CASSPRLAGNDGELFF. The DNA for the CDR3 is TGTGCCAGCAGCCCCCGGCTAGCGGGGAATGACGGGGAGCTGTTTTTT. The chain uses TRBV9 and TRBJ2-2; 9 bases are a match to TRBD2. V lost 4 bases, J lost 7 bases, and 11 bases stayed unmatched. CDR3 length: 16 amino acids. Germline values: CDR1 SGDLS, CDR2 YYNGEE.

This clonotype was seen at least ten times. The V and J genes are TRBV6-2 or TRBV6-3 and TRBJ1-5; no firm D call. Between the trimmed V and J ends, which lost 5 bases and 0 bases, there was a span of 17 bases. Germline CDR1 reads MNHEY; CDR2 reads SVGEGT. The CDR3 has 17 residues. In DNA, the CDR3 is TGTGCCAGCAGTCGGACCCGGCCGCTATATAGCAATCAGCCCCAGCATTTT. Encoded protein: CASSRTRPLYSNQPQHF.

This clonotype came up many times. The chain combines TRBV20-1 with TRBJ2-7, with D possibly being TRBD1 or TRBD2 (6 bases each). Trimming shortened V by 6 bases and J by 4 bases, and 13 bases separated the two germline ends. Germline V lookup: CDR1 DFQATT, CDR2 SNEGSKA (reference sequence). The CDR3 runs 12 residues. CDR3 in DNA: TGCAGTGCGTGGGGGGCTGAGTACGAGCAGTACTTC. It encodes CSAWGAEYEQYF.

The genes are TRBV29-1 and TRBJ2-2; no clear D gene. The germline V and J ends were trimmed by 8 bases and 1 base, with 11 bases remaining between them. CDR1 is SQVTM and CDR2 is ANQGSEA in the germline V gene. This CDR3 is built from 13 residues. The CDR3 loop is CSTRRENTGELFF. The DNA of the CDR3 is TGCAGCACGCGGAGAGAGAACACCGGGGAGCTGTTTTTT.

V usage is TRBV14 and J usage is TRBJ1-2; 8 bases are shared with TRBD1. Trimming removed 1 base from V and 5 bases from J; junction bases left unmatched: 9. Germline V gives CDR1 SGHDN, CDR2 FVKESK. This CDR3 spans 16 amino acids. In DNA, the CDR3 is TGTGCCAGCAGCCAAGGGTCGGACAGGGCGCTATATGGCTACACCTTC. Translated: CASSQGSDRALYGYTF. Together with reference TRBV14 and TRBJ1-2, the CDR3 gives the full variable domain: EAGVTQFPSHSVIEKGQTVTLRCDPISGHDNLYWYRRVMGKEIKFLLHFVKESKQDESGMPNNRFLAERTGGTYSTLKVQPAELEDSGVYFCASSQGSDRALYGYTFGSGTRLTVV.

This clonotype was counted between two and nine times. The chain couples TRBV6-6 to TRBJ1-5, with TRBD1 identical over 7 bases. There are 15 residues in the CDR3. The V gene end was trimmed by 6 bases and the J gene end by 7 bases; junction bases not matched to a gene: 12. CDR1 is MNHNY, CDR2 SVGAGI, per germline (reference sequence). The CDR3 reads CASSRTGDGRQPQHF. The DNA of the CDR3 is TGTGCCAGCAGCCGTACAGGGGACGGACGGCAGCCCCAGCATTTT.

The gene calls are TRBV5-1 and TRBJ2-3; perhaps TRBD2 as D (6 bases). The CDR3 covers 16 residues. CDR1 SGHRS and CDR2 YFSETQ come from the germline V gene. V shed 0 bases and J shed 0 bases, with 11 bases lying between them. In DNA, the CDR3 is TGCGCCAGCAGCTTGGCGCTAGCGACTAGCACAGATACGCAGTATTTT. It yields the protein CASSLALATSTDTQYF.

The DNA for the CDR3 is TGTGCCAGCAGCCTAAGTTTGGGGATCACAGATACGCAGTATTTT. The encoded protein is CASSLSLGITDTQYF. The genes are TRBV7-3 and TRBJ2-3; no reliable D call. Germline values: CDR1 SGHTA, CDR2 FQGTGA. V lost 5 bases and J lost 2, with 14 bases in between. The CDR3 is made up of 15 amino acids.

This clonotype was seen a few times. CDR3 nucleotides: TGTGCCAGCAGCCCAAGGGGGTCGAGAGGGGCCCTCGAGCAGTACTTC. It translates to CASSPRGSRGALEQYF. V is TRBV7-2 and J is TRBJ2-7; possibly TRBD1 for D (6 bases). V was clipped by 5 bases and J by 6 bases, with 23 bases between them. CDR3 length: 16 amino acids. CDR1 and CDR2 (germline): SGHTA, FQGNSA.